One T cell receptor (beta chain) is described in this entry. Its matching antigen is unknown. The record originates from a study of T cells in Graves' hyperthyroidism and ophthalmopathy. About the study: Any treatment followed the collection of peripheral blood at initial diagnosis.

TCR beta CDR3 regions were amplified from RNA transcripts. RT-PCR in the first round (using the HTBI primer set) targeted the TCR CDR3. TCRdb independently ran MiXCR on the multiplex PCR reads; one entry per CDR3 protein. Of 310,000 or so distinct CDR3 sequences listed, 17% are singletons. Study-level results: Peripheral blood also featured most of the thyroid clonotypes expanded above 0.001. Ophthalmopathy was predicted by the model a median of roughly 6.6 months ahead of onset.

The germline V gene encodes CDR1 DFQATT and CDR2 SNEGSKA (reference sequence). V was shortened by 3 bases and J by 1 base, with 12 bases between the two germline ends. The CDR3 contains 14 residues. The chain combines TRBV20-1 with TRBJ2-5, with a tentative D call TRBD1 (6 bases). Specimen: blood. This TCR came from an older woman with Graves' ophthalmopathy. Here the CDR3 reads CSARNRVGQETQYF. The DNA for the CDR3 is TGCAGTGCTAGGAACAGGGTGGGCCAAGAGACCCAGTACTTC.